This TCR beta chain came from a study of somatic mutations in cytotoxic T cells in rheumatoid arthritis. Study-wide context: The researchers flow-sorted some T-cell populations stained with V beta antibodies and got nearly 100% purity, and these included V beta1+ cells sequenced for TCRB.

Study processing details: Matches to published virus-specific TCRB sequences were rare among patient CD8+ clones larger than 1%. Method: immunoSEQ multiplex PCR; TCRdb's copy keeps in-frame clones and lacks some. V and J calls and clone size are given by that table; D and trimming were obtained from the DNA. This table holds around 18,000 clones, approximately 75% found once. V was trimmed by 6 bases and J by 12 bases, leaving 27 bases between them. Germline values: CDR1 MNHEY, CDR2 SMNVEV (reference sequence). The CDR3 runs 16 residues. Sequenced input: CD8+ T cells sorted from blood. The TCR sequence derives from an adult with rheumatoid arthritis. The chain employs TRBV27 and TRBJ2-1; D possibly corresponds to TRBD2 (6 bases). The CDR3 sequence is CASSRSGTGGPQGQFF. For the CDR3, the DNA is TGTGCCAGCAGCCGCTCCGGGACTGGCGGTCCCCAGGGGCAGTTCTTC.